This T cell receptor (beta chain) was captured in a study of blood T cell repertoires in COVID-19. Study context: COVID-19 samples, acute and convalescent, were from the United States, Italy and Spain. Sources were T cells, B-cell-depleted T cells, or PBMCs; the material itself was cDNA or gDNA.

This CDR3 has 13 residues. Germline values: CDR1 SGHNT, CDR2 YYREEE (reference sequence). Sequencing was performed with immunoSEQ multiplex PCR; in TCRdb, only in-frame clones are kept and a portion is missing. The repertoire consists of a few hundred thousand clones, with more than 85% occurring once and the leading ten covering approximately 2.9%. With respect to this clone: A junction boundary mismatches the germline segment, possibly from a read error.

This clonotype originated in a man aged 55 to 70 with acute or convalescent COVID-19. V is TRBV5-4 and J is TRBJ2-1; 7 bases are shared with TRBD2. Sequenced material: peripheral blood. The CDR3 DNA sequence: TGTGCCAGCAGCTTGATTGGCGCCCCGGGGAGGGTCTTC. Encoded protein: CASSLIGAPGRVF. The whole variable domain, remainder taken from reference TRBV5-4 and TRBJ2-1, is ETGVTQSPTHLIKTRGQQVTLRCSSQSGHNTVSWYQQALGQGPQFIFQYYREEENGRGNFPPRFSGLQFPNYSSELNVNALELDDSALYLCASSLIGAPGRVFGPGTRLTVL.